This TCR beta chain was captured in a study of cytomegalovirus exposure and HLA in healthy donors. V was trimmed by 5 bases and J by 2 bases, leaving 13 bases between them. The CDR3 sequence is 14 residues long. CDR1 and CDR2 from the germline V gene are SNHLY and FYNNEI. Study results and caveats: It was reported that the classifier diagnosed cytomegalovirus status with high specificity and sensitivity in both the original and validation cohorts. The authors listed 164 TCR beta chains as cytomegalovirus-associated.

Worth noting for this clone: Its target is not known.

Among the 110 or so subjects of the validation cohort, separate from the 666-subject first cohort, were the donors. Repertoires were generated with immunoSEQ multiplex PCR, while TCRdb's copy carries only in-frame clones and drops some. The sample lists under 130,000 clones; approximately 90% were seen once. The sequence was collected from a woman aged 18-35 years in good health and CMV-seropositive. Input material: PBMCs. The chain employs TRBV2 and TRBJ2-7, with D uncertain. The CDR3 region is CASSSPAVPYEQYF. CDR3 DNA: TGTGCCAGCAGTAGCCCCGCGGTCCCCTACGAGCAGTACTTC.